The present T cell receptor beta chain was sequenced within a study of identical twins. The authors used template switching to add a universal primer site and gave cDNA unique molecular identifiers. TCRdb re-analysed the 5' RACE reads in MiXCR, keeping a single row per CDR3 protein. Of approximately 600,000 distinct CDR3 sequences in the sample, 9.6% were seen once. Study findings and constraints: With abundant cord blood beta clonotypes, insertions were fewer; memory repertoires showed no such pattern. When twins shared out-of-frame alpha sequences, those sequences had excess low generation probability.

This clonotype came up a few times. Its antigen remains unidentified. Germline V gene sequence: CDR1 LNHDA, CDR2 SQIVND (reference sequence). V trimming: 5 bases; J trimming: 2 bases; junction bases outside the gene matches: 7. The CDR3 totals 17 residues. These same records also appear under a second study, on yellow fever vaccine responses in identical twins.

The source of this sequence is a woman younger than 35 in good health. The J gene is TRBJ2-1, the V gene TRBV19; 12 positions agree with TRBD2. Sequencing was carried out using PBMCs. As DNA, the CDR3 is TGTGCCAGTAGTCCCCGACTAGCGGGGGTACCCTACAATGAGCAGTTCTTC. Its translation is CASSPRLAGVPYNEQFF.